The rows below give T cell receptor beta chains drawn from one sample of a study of blood T cell repertoires in COVID-19. Sequencing was performed with immunoSEQ multiplex PCR; in TCRdb, only in-frame clones are kept and a portion is missing. Of 100,000 to 150,000 clones listed, roughly 86% are singletons. The sample comprised peripheral blood. These receptors were collected from a human donor in a cohort sampled during active COVID-19. The CDR3 runs from the conserved cysteine through the conserved F or W. The D gene is left open where the match is weak. Size values are once, few and many counts, or a class for expanded clones, and some rows have none.

clone size: .
J gene: TRBJ1-5
V gene: TRBV6-6
D gene: .
CDR3 DNA: TGTGCCAGCAGTTACTCGGCAGGGGCGGGGGGTCAGCCCCAGCATTTT
CDR3 protein: CASSYSAGAGGQPQHF

clone size: .
J gene: TRBJ1-2
V gene: TRBV3-1/TRBV3-2
D gene: TRBD1
CDR3 DNA: TGTGCCAGCAGCCAAGAAAAAGGTCGGGGGACAGGGGGCTCTGGCTACACCTTC
CDR3 protein: CASSQEKGRGTGGSGYTF

clone size: .
J gene: TRBJ2-3
V gene: TRBV9
D gene: TRBD2
CDR3 DNA: TGTGCCAGCAGCGTAACTAGCGGGAGCCACCAGGGGACAGATACGCAGTATTTT
CDR3 protein: CASSVTSGSHQGTDTQYF

clone size: .
J gene: TRBJ2-5
V gene: TRBV7-9
D gene: TRBD2
CDR3 DNA: TGTGCCAGCAGCTCAATGGGAGGGAGAACCCAGTACTTC
CDR3 protein: CASSSMGGRTQYF

clone size: .
J gene: TRBJ2-3
V gene: TRBV9
D gene: TRBD2
CDR3 DNA: TGTGCCAGCAGCGTAGGGGCTAGCGGGGGCACAGATACGCAGTATTTT
CDR3 protein: CASSVGASGGTDTQYF

clone size: once
J gene: TRBJ2-7
V gene: TRBV3-1/TRBV3-2
D gene: .
CDR3 DNA: TGTGCCAGCAGCCAAGATCCCAACACTGTAAGGGGACAAAATGTAACCTACGAGCAGTACTTC
CDR3 protein: CASSQDPNTVRGQNVTYEQYF

clone size: .
J gene: TRBJ2-1
V gene: TRBV5-1
D gene: TRBD2
CDR3 DNA: TGCGCCAGCAGCTTGAGAGGCGGGAGCTCCTACAATGAGCAGTTCTTC
CDR3 protein: CASSLRGGSSYNEQFF

clone size: .
J gene: TRBJ1-4
V gene: TRBV10-3
D gene: .
CDR3 DNA: TGTGCCATCAGGCCACATACAACTAATGAAAAACTGTTTTTT
CDR3 protein: CAIRPHTTNEKLFF

clone size: .
J gene: TRBJ2-1
V gene: TRBV19
D gene: .
CDR3 DNA: TGTGCCAGTCGGTCATTGGGAGTCTCCTACAATGAGCAGTTCTTC
CDR3 protein: CASRSLGVSYNEQFF

clone size: .
J gene: TRBJ1-3
V gene: TRBV7-2
D gene: TRBD1
CDR3 DNA: TGTGCCAGCAGCTTAGCGTTCGAGGGGGCGGAAGGAAACACCATATATTTT
CDR3 protein: CASSLAFEGAEGNTIYF

clone size: .
J gene: TRBJ2-7
V gene: TRBV11-2
D gene: TRBD2
CDR3 DNA: TGTGCCAGCAGCTTAGGCGGCGGGAGTTCTTCCTACGAGCAGTACTTC
CDR3 protein: CASSLGGGSSSYEQYF

clone size: .
J gene: TRBJ1-2
V gene: TRBV2
D gene: TRBD1
CDR3 DNA: TGTGCCAGCAGTGAAGGGGCCAGGGGGATCTATGGCTACACCTTC
CDR3 protein: CASSEGARGIYGYTF

clone size: .
J gene: TRBJ1-1
V gene: TRBV18
D gene: TRBD1
CDR3 DNA: TGTGCCAGCTCACCAGGGACAGGGGACACTGAAGCTTTCTTT
CDR3 protein: CASSPGTGDTEAFF

clone size: .
J gene: TRBJ1-1
V gene: TRBV11-2
D gene: .
CDR3 DNA: TGTGCCAGCAGCCAAAGGGACTCGGAAGCTTTCTTT
CDR3 protein: CASSQRDSEAFF

clone size: once
J gene: TRBJ2-2
V gene: TRBV21-1
D gene: .
CDR3 DNA: TGTGCCAGCAGCGGACAGGTAGACGGGGAGCTGTTTTTT
CDR3 protein: CASSGQVDGELFF

clone size: .
J gene: TRBJ2-5
V gene: TRBV20-1
D gene: .
CDR3 DNA: TGCAGTGCTAGTCGGGCGGGGACAGCGCAAGAGACCCAGTACTTC
CDR3 protein: CSASRAGTAQETQYF

clone size: .
J gene: TRBJ2-7
V gene: TRBV3-1/TRBV3-2
D gene: TRBD1
CDR3 DNA: TGTGCCAGCAGCCAGGGCCAACAGGGGATGGGGCGCGAGCAGTACTTC
CDR3 protein: CASSQGQQGMGREQYF

clone size: .
J gene: TRBJ2-7
V gene: TRBV30
D gene: TRBD2
CDR3 DNA: TGTGCCTGGAGTGTAAACCAGCGGGACCCTCAGTACTTC
CDR3 protein: CAWSVNQRDPQYF

clone size: .
J gene: TRBJ1-4
V gene: TRBV28
D gene: .
CDR3 DNA: TGTGCCAGCAGTCCGCGGACAGCCGCAAATGAAAAACTGTTTTTT
CDR3 protein: CASSPRTAANEKLFF

clone size: .
J gene: TRBJ1-6
V gene: TRBV6-6
D gene: TRBD1
CDR3 DNA: TGTGCCAGCAGTTACTCTTTGACAGGGGACAATTCACCCCTCCACTTT
CDR3 protein: CASSYSLTGDNSPLHF

clone size: .
J gene: TRBJ1-1
V gene: TRBV3-1/TRBV3-2
D gene: .
CDR3 DNA: TGTGCCAGCTCAATCCCCCCAAAAGAGGCTTTCTTT
CDR3 protein: CASSIPPKEAFF

clone size: .
J gene: TRBJ2-7
V gene: TRBV7-6
D gene: TRBD1
CDR3 DNA: TGTGCCAGCAGCCATGGACAGGGGATTGGATACGAGCAGTACTTC
CDR3 protein: CASSHGQGIGYEQYF

clone size: .
J gene: TRBJ2-7
V gene: TRBV20-1
D gene: .
CDR3 DNA: TGCAGTGCACCCGAGCGCTACGAGCAGTACTTC
CDR3 protein: CSAPERYEQYF

clone size: .
J gene: TRBJ2-7
V gene: TRBV12-3/TRBV12-4
D gene: .
CDR3 DNA: TGTGCCAGCAGTCCAAACAGGGTGGGAGAGCAGTACTTC
CDR3 protein: CASSPNRVGEQYF

clone size: .
J gene: TRBJ2-4
V gene: TRBV28
D gene: TRBD2
CDR3 DNA: TGTGCCAGCACGGGACTAGTCCTAGCCAAAAACATTCAGTACTTC
CDR3 protein: CASTGLVLAKNIQYF

clone size: .
J gene: TRBJ2-3
V gene: TRBV15
D gene: TRBD2
CDR3 DNA: TGTGCCACCAGCAGAGGATCGCGACTAGCTACAGATACGCAGTATTTT
CDR3 protein: CATSRGSRLATDTQYF

clone size: .
J gene: TRBJ2-3
V gene: TRBV7-9
D gene: .
CDR3 DNA: TGTGCCAGCAGTTATATAGAGAGGGATACGCAGTATTTT
CDR3 protein: CASSYIERDTQYF

clone size: .
J gene: TRBJ2-3
V gene: TRBV11-1
D gene: TRBD2
CDR3 DNA: TGTGCCAGCAGCTTACTGCCGGGAGGTACAGATACGCAGTATTTT
CDR3 protein: CASSLLPGGTDTQYF

clone size: .
J gene: TRBJ2-7
V gene: TRBV4-1
D gene: TRBD2
CDR3 DNA: TGCGCCAGCAGCCCCGCATGGACTAGCGCCTACGAGCAGTACTTC
CDR3 protein: CASSPAWTSAYEQYF

clone size: .
J gene: TRBJ2-5
V gene: TRBV5-1
D gene: .
CDR3 DNA: TGCGCCAGCAGCTTGGGGTCCGGGCGGGTTCTCCAAGAGACCCAGTACTTC
CDR3 protein: CASSLGSGRVLQETQYF